The present T cell receptor (beta chain) was sequenced within a study of T-cell reconstitution after alpha-beta-depleted transplantation in children. Preparation of the TCRbeta library used unique molecular identifiers. TCRdb ran MiXCR on the PCR reads and lists one entry per CDR3 protein. The profile shows a few hundred thousand distinct CDR3 sequences, over 9% of them singletons. With 6 bases removed from V and 0 bases from J, the gap between germline ends came to 11 bases. The CDR3 totals 15 residues. Germline V lookup: CDR1 LGHDT, CDR2 YNNKEL (reference sequence). The chain couples TRBV3-1 to TRBJ2-2; D is ambiguous. The origin of this receptor is a human donor who donated a stem cell graft to a child with acute lymphoblastic leukemia. This specimen consisted of PBMCs from the stem cell graft donor, obtained from the stem cell graft. The CDR3 region has the DNA TGTGCCAGCAGATCATCCAGCTCGAACACCGGGGAGCTGTTTTTT. Translated: CASRSSSSNTGELFF.